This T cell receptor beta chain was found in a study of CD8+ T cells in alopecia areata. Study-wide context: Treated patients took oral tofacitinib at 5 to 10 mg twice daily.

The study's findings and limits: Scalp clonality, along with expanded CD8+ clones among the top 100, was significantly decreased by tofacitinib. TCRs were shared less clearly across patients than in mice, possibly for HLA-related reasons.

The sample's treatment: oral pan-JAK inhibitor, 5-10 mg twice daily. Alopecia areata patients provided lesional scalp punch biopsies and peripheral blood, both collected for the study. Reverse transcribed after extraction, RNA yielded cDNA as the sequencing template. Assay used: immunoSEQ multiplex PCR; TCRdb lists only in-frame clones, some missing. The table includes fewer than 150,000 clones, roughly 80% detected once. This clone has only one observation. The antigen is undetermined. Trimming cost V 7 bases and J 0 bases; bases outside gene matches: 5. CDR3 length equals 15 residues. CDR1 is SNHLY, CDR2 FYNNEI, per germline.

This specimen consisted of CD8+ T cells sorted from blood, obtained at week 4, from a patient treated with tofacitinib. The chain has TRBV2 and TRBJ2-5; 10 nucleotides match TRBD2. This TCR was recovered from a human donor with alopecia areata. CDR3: CASTLSGGYQETQYF. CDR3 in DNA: TGTGCCAGCACCCTTAGCGGGGGGTACCAAGAGACCCAGTACTTC. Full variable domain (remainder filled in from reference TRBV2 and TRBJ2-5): EPEVTQTPSHQVTQMGQEVILRCVPISNHLYFYWYRQILGQKVEFLVSFYNNEISEKSEIFDDQFSVERPDGSNFTLKIRSTKLEDSAMYFCASTLSGGYQETQYFGPGTRLLVL.